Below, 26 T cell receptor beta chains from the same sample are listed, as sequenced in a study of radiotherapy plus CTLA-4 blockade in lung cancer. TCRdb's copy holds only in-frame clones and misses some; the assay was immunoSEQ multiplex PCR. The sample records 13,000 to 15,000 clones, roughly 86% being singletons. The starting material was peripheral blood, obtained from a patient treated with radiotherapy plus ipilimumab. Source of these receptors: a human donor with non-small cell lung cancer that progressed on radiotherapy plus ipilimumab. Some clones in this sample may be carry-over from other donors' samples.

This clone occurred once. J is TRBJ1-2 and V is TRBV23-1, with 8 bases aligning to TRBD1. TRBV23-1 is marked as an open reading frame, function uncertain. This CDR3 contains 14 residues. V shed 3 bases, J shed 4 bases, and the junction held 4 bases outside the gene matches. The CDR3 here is CASSHTDRVYGYTF. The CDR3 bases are TGCGCCAGCAGTCACACGGACAGGGTCTATGGCTACACCTTC.

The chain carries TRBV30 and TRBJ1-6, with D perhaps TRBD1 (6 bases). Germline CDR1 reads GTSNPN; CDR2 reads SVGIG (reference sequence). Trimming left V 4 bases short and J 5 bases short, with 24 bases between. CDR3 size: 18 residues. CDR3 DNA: TGTGCCTGGATGATCGCACCGATCAGGGGTGGTAATAATTCACCCCTCCACTTT. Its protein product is CAWMIAPIRGGNNSPLHF.

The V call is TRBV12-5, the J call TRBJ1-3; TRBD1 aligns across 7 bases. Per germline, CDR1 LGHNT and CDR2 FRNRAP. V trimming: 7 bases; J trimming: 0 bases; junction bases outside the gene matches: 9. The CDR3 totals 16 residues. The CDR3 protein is CASASDRTFSGNTIYF. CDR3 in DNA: TGTGCTAGTGCCTCGGACAGGACCTTCTCTGGAAACACCATATATTTT. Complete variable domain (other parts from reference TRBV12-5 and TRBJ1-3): DARVTQTPRHKVTEMGQEVTMRCQPILGHNTVFWYRQTMMQGLELLAYFRNRAPLDDSGMPKDRFSAEMPDATLATLKIQPSEPRDSAVYFCASASDRTFSGNTIYFGEGSWLTVV.

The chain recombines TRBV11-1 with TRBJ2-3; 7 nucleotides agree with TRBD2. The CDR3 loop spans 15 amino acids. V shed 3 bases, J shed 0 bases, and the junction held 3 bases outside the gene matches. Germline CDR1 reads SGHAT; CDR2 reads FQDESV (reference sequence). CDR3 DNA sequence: TGTGCCAGCAGCTTCTCTAGCGGTAGCACAGATACGCAGTATTTT. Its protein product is CASSFSSGSTDTQYF.

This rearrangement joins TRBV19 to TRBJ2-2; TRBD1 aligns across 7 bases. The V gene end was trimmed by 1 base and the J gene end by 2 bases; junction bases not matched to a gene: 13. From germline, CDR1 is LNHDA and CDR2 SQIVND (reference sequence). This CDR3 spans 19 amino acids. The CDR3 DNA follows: TGTGCCAGTAGTATAGGAAACGTAGGCCGACAGGGAAACACCGGGGAGCTGTTTTTT. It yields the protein CASSIGNVGRQGNTGELFF.

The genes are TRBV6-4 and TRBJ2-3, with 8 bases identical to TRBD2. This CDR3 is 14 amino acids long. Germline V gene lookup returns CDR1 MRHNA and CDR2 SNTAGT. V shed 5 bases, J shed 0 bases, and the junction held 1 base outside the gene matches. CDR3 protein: CASSLAGSTDTQYF. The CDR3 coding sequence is TGTGCCAGCAGTTTAGCGGGAAGCACAGATACGCAGTATTTT.

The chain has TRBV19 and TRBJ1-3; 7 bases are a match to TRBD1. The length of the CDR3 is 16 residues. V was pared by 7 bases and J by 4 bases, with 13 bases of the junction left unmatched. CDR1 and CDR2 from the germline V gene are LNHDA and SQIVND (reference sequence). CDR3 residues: CASIPPGQYSGNTIYF. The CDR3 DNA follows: TGTGCCAGTATCCCACCGGGACAGTATTCCGGAAACACCATATATTTT.

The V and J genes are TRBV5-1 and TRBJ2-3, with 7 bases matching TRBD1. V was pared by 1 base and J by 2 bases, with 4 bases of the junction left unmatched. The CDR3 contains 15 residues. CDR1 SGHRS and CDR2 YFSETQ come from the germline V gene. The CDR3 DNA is TGCGCCAGCAGCTTGATGACAGGGTACACAGATACGCAGTATTTT. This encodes CASSLMTGYTDTQYF.

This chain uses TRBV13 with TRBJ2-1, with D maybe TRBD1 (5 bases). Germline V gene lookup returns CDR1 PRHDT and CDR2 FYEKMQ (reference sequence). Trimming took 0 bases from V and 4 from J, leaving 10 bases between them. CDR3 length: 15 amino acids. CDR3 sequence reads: CASSLGPDSYNEQFF. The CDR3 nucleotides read TGTGCCAGCAGCTTAGGCCCCGACAGTTACAATGAGCAGTTCTTC. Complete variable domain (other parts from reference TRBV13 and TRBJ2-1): AAGVIQSPRHLIKEKRETATLKCYPIPRHDTVYWYQQGPGQDPQFLISFYEKMQSDKGSIPDRFSAQQFSDYHSELNMSSLELGDSALYFCASSLGPDSYNEQFFGPGTRLTVL.

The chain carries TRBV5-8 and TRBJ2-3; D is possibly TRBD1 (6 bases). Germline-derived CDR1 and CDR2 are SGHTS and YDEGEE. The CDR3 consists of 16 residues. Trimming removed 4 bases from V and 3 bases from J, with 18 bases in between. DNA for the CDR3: TGTGCCAGCAGCGCGGGCCAGGGGTTGAGGACAGATACGCAGTATTTT. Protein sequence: CASSAGQGLRTDTQYF.

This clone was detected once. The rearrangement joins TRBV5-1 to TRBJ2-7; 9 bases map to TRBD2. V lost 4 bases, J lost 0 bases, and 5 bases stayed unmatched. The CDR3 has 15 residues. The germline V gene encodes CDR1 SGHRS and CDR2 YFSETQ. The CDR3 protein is CASSIISGSSYEQYF. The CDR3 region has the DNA TGCGCCAGCAGCATAATTAGCGGGAGCTCCTACGAGCAGTACTTC. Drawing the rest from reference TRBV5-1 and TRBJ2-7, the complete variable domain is KAGVTQTPRYLIKTRGQQVTLSCSPISGHRSVSWYQQTPGQGLQFLFEYFSETQRNKGNFPGRFSGRQFSNSRSEMNVSTLELGDSALYLCASSIISGSSYEQYFGPGTRLTVT.

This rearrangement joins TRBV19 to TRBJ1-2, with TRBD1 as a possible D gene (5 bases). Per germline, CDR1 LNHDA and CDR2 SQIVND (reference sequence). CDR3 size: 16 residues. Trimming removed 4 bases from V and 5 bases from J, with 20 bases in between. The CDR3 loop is CASSSGQEILTYGYTF. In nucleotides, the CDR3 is TGTGCCAGTAGTAGTGGACAAGAGATTTTGACTTATGGCTACACCTTC.

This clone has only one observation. This chain's CDR3 is CASSLKAGSQGDTQYF. The CDR3, as DNA: TGCGCCAGCAGTCTTAAAGCGGGGTCCCAAGGGGATACGCAGTATTTT. The J gene is TRBJ2-3, the V gene TRBV4-1; TRBD2 matches at 7 bases. The CDR3 covers 16 residues. V dropped 6 bases and J dropped 6; count of bases not matched to a gene: 15. The germline CDR1 and CDR2 sequences are MGHRA and YSYEKL.

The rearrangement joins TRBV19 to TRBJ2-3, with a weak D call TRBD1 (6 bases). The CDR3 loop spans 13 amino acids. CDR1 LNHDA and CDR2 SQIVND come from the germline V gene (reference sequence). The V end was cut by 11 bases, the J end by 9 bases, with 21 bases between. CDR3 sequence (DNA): TGTGCCGTCAGGGGTAACCCTCTAAAGACGCAGTATTTT. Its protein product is CAVRGNPLKTQYF.

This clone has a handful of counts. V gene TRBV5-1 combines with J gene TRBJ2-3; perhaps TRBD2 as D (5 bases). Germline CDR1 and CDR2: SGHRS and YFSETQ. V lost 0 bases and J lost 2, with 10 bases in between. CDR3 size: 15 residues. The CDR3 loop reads CASSLDGGYTDTQYF. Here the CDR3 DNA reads TGCGCCAGCAGCTTGGACGGCGGGTACACAGATACGCAGTATTTT. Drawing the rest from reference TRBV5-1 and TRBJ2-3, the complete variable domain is KAGVTQTPRYLIKTRGQQVTLSCSPISGHRSVSWYQQTPGQGLQFLFEYFSETQRNKGNFPGRFSGRQFSNSRSEMNVSTLELGDSALYLCASSLDGGYTDTQYFGPGTRLTVL.

The CDR3 spells CASGLAVRDAGELFF. DNA for the CDR3: TGCGCCAGCGGACTAGCGGTGAGGGACGCCGGGGAGCTGTTTTTT. V and J are TRBV4-3 and TRBJ2-2; the match to TRBD2 covers 10 bases. V was pared by 8 bases and J by 6 bases, with 9 bases of the junction left unmatched. Germline CDR1 is LGHNA and CDR2 is YSLEER. The CDR3 has 15 amino acids.

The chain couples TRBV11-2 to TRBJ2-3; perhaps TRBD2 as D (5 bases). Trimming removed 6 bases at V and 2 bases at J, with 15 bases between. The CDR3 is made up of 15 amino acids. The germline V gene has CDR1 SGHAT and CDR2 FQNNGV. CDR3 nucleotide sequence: TGTGCCAGCAGGGTATTCGGGGTTTACACAGATACGCAGTATTTT. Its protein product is CASRVFGVYTDTQYF.

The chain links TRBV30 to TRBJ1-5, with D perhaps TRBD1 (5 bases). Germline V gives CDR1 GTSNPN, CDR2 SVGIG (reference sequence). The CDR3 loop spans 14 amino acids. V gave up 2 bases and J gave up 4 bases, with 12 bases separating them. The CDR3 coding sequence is TGTGCCTGGAGTCACGGGGGTCTAAATCAGCCCCAGCATTTT. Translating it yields CAWSHGGLNQPQHF.

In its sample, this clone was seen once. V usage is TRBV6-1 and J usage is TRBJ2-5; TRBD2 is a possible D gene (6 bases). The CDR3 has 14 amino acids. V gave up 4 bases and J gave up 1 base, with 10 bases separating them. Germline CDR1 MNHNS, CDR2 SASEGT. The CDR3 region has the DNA TGTGCCAGCAGTGGGGGCGGGGTCCAAGAGACCCAGTACTTC. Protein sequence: CASSGGGVQETQYF.

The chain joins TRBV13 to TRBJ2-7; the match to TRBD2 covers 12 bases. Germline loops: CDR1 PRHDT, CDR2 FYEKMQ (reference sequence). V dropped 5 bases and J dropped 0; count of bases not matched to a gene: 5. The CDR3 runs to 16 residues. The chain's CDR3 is CASSPTTSGSSYEQYF. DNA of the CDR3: TGTGCCAGCAGCCCCACGACTAGCGGGAGCTCCTACGAGCAGTACTTC.

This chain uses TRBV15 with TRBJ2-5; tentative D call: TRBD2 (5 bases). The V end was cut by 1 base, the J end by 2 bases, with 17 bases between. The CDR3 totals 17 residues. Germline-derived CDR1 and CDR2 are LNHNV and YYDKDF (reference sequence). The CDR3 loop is CATSRVAHTRSQETQYF. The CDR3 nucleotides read TGTGCCACCAGCAGAGTCGCCCATACTAGGTCACAAGAGACCCAGTACTTC.

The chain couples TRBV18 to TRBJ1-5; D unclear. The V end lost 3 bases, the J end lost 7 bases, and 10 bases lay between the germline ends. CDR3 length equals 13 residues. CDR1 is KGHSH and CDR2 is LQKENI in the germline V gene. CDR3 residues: CASSPSAGQPQHF. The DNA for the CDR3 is TGTGCCAGCTCACCCTCAGCCGGGCAGCCCCAGCATTTT.

CDR3 nucleotides: TGTGCCAGCAGGGCTCCCAACGCAGGGGAGACCCAGTACTTC. As protein: CASRAPNAGETQYF. The rearrangement links TRBV11-2 to TRBJ2-5, with D maybe TRBD1 (5 bases). This CDR3 has 14 amino acids. Germline CDR1 and CDR2: SGHAT and FQNNGV. The V end lost 6 bases, the J end lost 5 bases, and 16 bases lay between the germline ends.

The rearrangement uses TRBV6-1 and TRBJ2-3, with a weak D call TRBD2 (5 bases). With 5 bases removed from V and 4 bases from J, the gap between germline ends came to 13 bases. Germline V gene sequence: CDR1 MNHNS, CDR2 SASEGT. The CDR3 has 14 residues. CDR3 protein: CASSSQSGADTQYF. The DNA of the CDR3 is TGTGCCAGCAGTAGTCAATCCGGGGCAGATACGCAGTATTTT.

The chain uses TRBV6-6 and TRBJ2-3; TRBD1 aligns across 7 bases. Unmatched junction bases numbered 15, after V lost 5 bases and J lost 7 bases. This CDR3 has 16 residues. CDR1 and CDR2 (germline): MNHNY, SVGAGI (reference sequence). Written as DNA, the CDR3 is TGTGCCAGCAGTCAACAAGGGGGACAGAACCCCTATACGCAGTATTTT. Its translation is CASSQQGGQNPYTQYF.

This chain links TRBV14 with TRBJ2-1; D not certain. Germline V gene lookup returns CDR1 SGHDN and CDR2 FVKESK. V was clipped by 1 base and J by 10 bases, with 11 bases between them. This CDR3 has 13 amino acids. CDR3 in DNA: TGTGCCAGCAGCCAAGGCGATCTACGGGAGCAGTTCTTC. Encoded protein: CASSQGDLREQFF.